This T cell receptor (beta chain) appears in the sequencing data of a study of cytomegalovirus exposure and HLA in healthy donors. General study points: The classifier was said to identify cytomegalovirus status with high specificity and sensitivity. Researchers counted roughly 150 TCR beta chains as cytomegalovirus-associated.

60 Vbeta and 13 Jbeta primers were used in PCR. Authors' methods: An analysis that came later counted 80 million or so unique TCR beta chains, 9 million to 12 million shared. Here immunoSEQ multiplex PCR was the method, and the copy in TCRdb shows in-frame clones only, minus some. The D gene and trimming were derived from the DNA, and the V and J assignments and clone size from that table. Among some 120,000 clones listed, around four fifths were seen once. Regarding this clone: Its antigen remains unknown.

Germline CDR1 reads MNHNY; CDR2 reads SVGAGI (reference sequence). The V gene lost 5 bases and the J gene lost 1 base, with 14 bases spanning the gap. CDR3 length: 15 residues. This chain uses TRBV6-6 with TRBJ1-1; perhaps TRBD1 as D (5 bases). Sample: PBMCs. This receptor was taken from a woman aged 35 to 49 in good health and CMV-seropositive. For the CDR3, the DNA is TGTGCCAGCAGTCCCCCGGGGGGTGGGAACACTGAAGCTTTCTTT. Its protein product is CASSPPGGGNTEAFF.